This entry describes one TCR beta chain. TCRdb keeps only in-frame clones here, not all; method: immunoSEQ multiplex PCR. The sample includes 95,000 to 110,000 clones, around four fifths of them seen just once. This record belongs to a study of blood T cell repertoires in COVID-19. Looking at the study overall: The origin of the acute and convalescent COVID-19 samples was the United States, Italy and Spain. The analysed material was cDNA or gDNA that came from T cells, B-cell-depleted T cells, or PBMCs.

Sequencing was performed on peripheral blood. The receptor's source is a man aged 60 to 75 with acute or convalescent COVID-19.

In DNA form, the CDR3 reads TGTGCCTGGAGATGGCTAGCGGGGTACTTC. Translating it yields CAWRWLAGYF. J is TRBJ2-5 and V is TRBV30; 8 nucleotides line up with TRBD2. Per germline, CDR1 GTSNPN and CDR2 SVGIG (reference sequence). The V gene end was trimmed by 3 bases and the J gene end by 13 bases; junction bases not matched to a gene: 4. The CDR3 length is 10 residues.